Below, 14 T cell receptor delta chains from the same sample are listed, as sequenced in a study of Vδ1+ human thymocytes. Sequences come from RNA converted to cDNA by reverse transcription. CDR3 amplicons came from multiplex PCR with pooled V-gene forward and constant-region reverse primers. TCRdb reran clone calling via CATT on the multiplex PCR reads. The repertoire holds 23,000 or so delta-chain clones, with 25% to 35% as singletons. Their cognate antigens are unknown. Study observations and caveats: In the thymus, TRG and TRD repertoires looked highly polyclonal with Gaussian CDR3 lengths.

The specimen sequenced was Vdelta1+ gamma-delta thymocytes from the thymus. Subset noted: FACS-sorted CD3+ TCRalphabeta- TCRVdelta1+ TCRVdelta2- thymocytes. The receptors here all came from a boy younger than two who had congenital heart surgery.

This clone occurred a few times. The chain joins TRDV1 to TRDJ1, with 11 positions matching TRDD3. CDR1 and CDR2 from the germline V gene are TSWWSYY and QGS. The CDR3 length is 21 residues. With V trimmed by 5 bases and J by 0 bases, 20 bases remained unmatched. CDR3 sequence: CALGTHRDWGIRDPYTDKLIF. CDR3 coding DNA: TGTGCTCTTGGGACCCACCGGGATTGGGGGATACGCGATCCGTACACCGATAAACTCATCTTT.

Only a few counts were recorded for this clone. J is TRDJ1 and V is TRDV1, with 10 positions matching TRDD3. CDR1 and CDR2 (germline): TSWWSYY, QGS. There are 19 residues in the CDR3. The trim removed 8 bases at V and 3 bases at J, leaving 21 bases unmatched. The CDR3 loop reads CALLIRGVLGDRTADKLIF. The CDR3 nucleotides are TGTGCTCTTTTAATCCGCGGCGTACTGGGGGATCGAACGGCCGATAAACTCATCTTT.

The genes are TRDV1 and TRDJ1, with TRDD2 identical over 7 bases. This CDR3 spans 19 amino acids. CDR1 and CDR2 from the germline V gene are TSWWSYY and QGS. Unmatched junction bases numbered 21, after V lost 4 bases and J lost 4 bases. CDR3 amino acids: CALGGTAFLVYRNGDKLIF. In DNA, the CDR3 is TGTGCTCTTGGGGGTACGGCCTTCCTCGTTTACCGGAATGGCGATAAACTCATCTTT.

The rearrangement uses TRDV1 and TRDJ1; the match to TRDD2 covers 8 bases. With 1 base clipped from V and 0 bases from J, the junction kept 25 bases outside the gene matches. Germline V CDR1 and CDR2: TSWWSYY, QGS. The CDR3 runs 23 residues. The CDR3 DNA follows: TGTGCTCTTGGGGAACGGTCGACTTCCTACGTATGGTGGGGAGAAGAGTACACCGATAAACTCATCTTT. As protein: CALGERSTSYVWWGEEYTDKLIF.

This clone appeared many times. Other DNA sequences in this sample translate to the same CDR3. The chain has TRDV1 and TRDJ1; 8 nucleotides match TRDD3. The CDR3 has 16 amino acids. V was pared by 7 bases and J by 1 base, with 11 bases of the junction left unmatched. In germline, CDR1 is TSWWSYY, CDR2 QGS. The CDR3 DNA sequence: TGTGCTCTTGTGGCCGTCCTGGGGGACCCCACCGATAAACTCATCTTT. Protein sequence: CALVAVLGDPTDKLIF.

This clone has a handful of counts. This rearrangement joins TRDV1 to TRDJ1; 9 nucleotides agree with TRDD3. Germline CDR1 reads TSWWSYY; CDR2 reads QGS. Unmatched junction bases numbered 17, after V lost 0 bases and J lost 0 bases. This CDR3 has 21 amino acids. CDR3 protein: CALGELNFRRTGGHYTDKLIF. As DNA, the CDR3 is TGTGCTCTTGGGGAACTAAACTTCCGTCGAACTGGGGGACACTACACCGATAAACTCATCTTT.

The gene calls are TRDV1 and TRDJ1; 9 bases agree with TRDD2. V shed 1 base, J shed 0 bases, and the junction held 15 bases outside the gene matches. Germline values: CDR1 TSWWSYY, CDR2 QGS. This CDR3 has 20 residues. The CDR3: CALGEPTTFLQGGDTDKLIF. The CDR3 DNA reads as TGTGCTCTTGGGGAACCCACGACCTTCCTACAGGGGGGAGACACCGATAAACTCATCTTT.

About this clone itself: A much larger clone sits a single nucleotide away, making a read error possible. The chain joins TRDV1 to TRDJ1; a possible D gene is TRDD2 (6 bases). Germline V gene sequence: CDR1 TSWWSYY, CDR2 QGS. V was clipped by 0 bases and J by 0 bases, with 29 bases between them. The CDR3 is 22 residues long. The CDR3 nucleotides are TGTGCTCTTGGGGAACTTCTTTCCCTTCCCTACCTGGGACACGGGTACACCGATAAACTCATCTTT. Amino acid sequence: CALGELLSLPYLGHGYTDKLIF.

The chain links TRDV1 to TRDJ1, with TRDD3 matching over 7 bases. The CDR3 is 22 residues long. CDR1 and CDR2 from the germline V gene are TSWWSYY and QGS. V shed 2 bases and J 0 bases; nucleotides not matched to a gene: 24. The CDR3 here is CALGENNLSSGLGGPYTDKLIF. The DNA of the CDR3 is TGTGCTCTTGGGGAAAATAACCTTTCATCGGGGCTGGGGGGCCCGTACACCGATAAACTCATCTTT.

By share, this clone ranks as medium-sized (0.01 to 0.1%). Other nucleotide sequences from this sample produce the same CDR3. The chain uses TRDV1 and TRDJ1, with 8 bases lining up with TRDD3. The germline V gene has CDR1 TSWWSYY and CDR2 QGS. The CDR3 contains 18 residues. V gave up 3 bases and J gave up 4 bases; unmatched junction bases: 16. The CDR3 sequence is CALGDPNGYWGYRDKLIF. As DNA, the CDR3 is TGTGCTCTTGGGGACCCCAACGGCTACTGGGGATACCGCGATAAACTCATCTTT.

This clone was picked up a small number of times. The chain recombines TRDV1 with TRDJ1; 10 nucleotides agree with TRDD3. CDR1 and CDR2 (germline): TSWWSYY, QGS. V dropped 2 bases and J dropped 0; count of bases not matched to a gene: 21. This CDR3 contains 22 residues. CDR3: CALGERALQRSGGYSYTDKLIF. The CDR3 nucleotides are TGTGCTCTTGGGGAAAGGGCCCTACAACGAAGTGGGGGATACTCCTACACCGATAAACTCATCTTT.

This clone appeared a few times. V usage is TRDV1 and J usage is TRDJ1, with TRDD3 matching 9 bases. Germline V CDR1 and CDR2: TSWWSYY, QGS. This CDR3 comprises 17 residues. V was clipped by 3 bases and J by 6 bases; unmatched bases: 14. The CDR3: CALGEPPFVLGDYKLIF. The DNA of the CDR3 is TGTGCTCTTGGGGAGCCTCCTTTCGTACTGGGGGACTATAAACTCATCTTT.

The count of this clone is one. The rearrangement joins TRDV1 to TRDJ1; tentative D call: TRDD3 (6 bases). This CDR3 is built from 20 residues. CDR1 is TSWWSYY, CDR2 QGS, per germline. V shed 0 bases and J shed 4 bases, with 27 bases lying between them. CDR3 bases: TGTGCTCTTGGGGAACTTCGACAGATCAAGGGGGAGAACGCATTCGATAAACTCATCTTT. Encoded protein: CALGELRQIKGENAFDKLIF.

This clone was recorded a few times. Other DNA sequences in this specimen translate into the identical CDR3. This rearrangement joins TRDV1 to TRDJ1, with 9 bases matching TRDD2. V lost 0 bases, J lost 5 bases, and 10 bases stayed unmatched. The CDR3 sequence is 17 residues long. Germline V gives CDR1 TSWWSYY, CDR2 QGS. CDR3 nucleotides: TGTGCTCTTGGGGAACTTAAGAGGGGCCTTCCTACTGATAAACTCATCTTT. Encoded protein: CALGELKRGLPTDKLIF.